This T cell receptor beta chain was observed in a study of shared clonotypes between healthy human individuals. Study-level information: Each donor's CD8 memory used one plate, CD8 naive two, each CD4 subset three.

With V trimmed by 4 bases and J by 2 bases, 7 bases remained unmatched. The CDR3 contains 16 residues. Per the germline V gene, CDR1 is LGHNA and CDR2 is YNFKEQ. Authors' methods: Owing to the provision of junction-only sequences devoid of quality scores by immunoSEQ, filtering differed. Assay: immunoSEQ multiplex PCR; the TCRdb copy retains only in-frame clones and omits some. That table is the source of V, J and clone size, and D and trimming were worked out from the DNA. The profile shows more than 2,000,000 clones, over 90% of them singletons. This clone was found once. Sequenced sample: naive CD4+ T cells from PBMCs. Documented subset: CD45RA+ positively selected. The chain has TRBV4-2 and TRBJ1-1; 10 bases align to TRBD1. This clonotype originated in a man aged 18-30 years in good health. Some clones in this sample may be carry-over from other donors' samples. Here the CDR3 DNA reads TGTGCCAGCAGCCCGGGACAGGGGAGGGGCAACACTGAAGCTTTCTTT. Translating gives CASSPGQGRGNTEAFF.